Listed below are T cell receptor beta chains from one sample, sequenced in a study of tumor and adjacent non-tumor tissue in lung cancer. A single record per CDR3 protein comes from TCRdb applying MiXCR to the multiplex PCR reads. The sample consists of roughly 75,000 distinct CDR3 sequences, roughly 80% of them appearing once. The sample consisted of distant non-tumor lung tissue. These receptors all come from a man aged 55 to 70 with non-small cell lung cancer. Each CDR3 is given with its conserved first and last residue. The order of the fields is clone size, D gene, J gene, V gene, CDR3 DNA, CDR3 protein. The D gene is left open where the match is weak. A row's size may be missing; if present it is once, few, many or a size class.

clone_size: .; d_call: TRBD1; j_call: TRBJ2-5; v_call: TRBV20-1; cdr3_nt: TGCAGTGCTAGAACCGGACAGGGAGAGATACAGTACTTC; cdr3_aa: CSARTGQGEIQYF
clone_size: .; d_call: .; j_call: TRBJ2-1; v_call: TRBV4-2; cdr3_nt: TGTGCTAGCAGCCAAGGGTCGGGCGGGGCCTCCCGCGATGAGCAGTTCTTC; cdr3_aa: CASSQGSGGASRDEQFF
clone_size: few; d_call: .; j_call: TRBJ2-3; v_call: TRBV20-1; cdr3_nt: TGCAGTGCTAGTGAGGAAAAACGGGGCCCAGTTACGCAGTATTTT; cdr3_aa: CSASEEKRGPVTQYF
clone_size: .; d_call: TRBD1; j_call: TRBJ1-2; v_call: TRBV24-1; cdr3_nt: TGTTCCACCAGTGACTCGACAGGGCCGAGGTATGGCTACACCTTC; cdr3_aa: CSTSDSTGPRYGYTF
clone_size: .; d_call: .; j_call: TRBJ2-2; v_call: TRBV11-2; cdr3_nt: TGTGTCAGCAGCTTAGTGGACTGGAACATCGGGGAGCTGTTTTTT; cdr3_aa: CVSSLVDWNIGELFF
clone_size: .; d_call: .; j_call: TRBJ2-1; v_call: TRBV11-3; cdr3_nt: TGTGCCTGCAGTTTAGTTGCACCCCCCAGCGGGCAGTTCTTC; cdr3_aa: CACSLVAPPSGQFF
clone_size: .; d_call: TRBD2; j_call: TRBJ2-3; v_call: TRBV6-2/TRBV6-3; cdr3_nt: TGTGTTAGCAGTTATTCGAGAGCGGGGTCTATTCGAAGCACAGATACCCAGTATTTT; cdr3_aa: CVSSYSRAGSIRSTDTQYF
clone_size: .; d_call: TRBD2; j_call: TRBJ2-2; v_call: TRBV4-2; cdr3_nt: TGTGCCAGGAGCCAAAAGACTAGCGGGAGGGTGAACACCGGGGAGCTGTTTTTT; cdr3_aa: CARSQKTSGRVNTGELFF
clone_size: .; d_call: .; j_call: TRBJ2-2; v_call: TRBV29-1; cdr3_nt: TGCAGCGTTGTCCGGGGGAATTCCGAGGAGCTGTTTTTT; cdr3_aa: CSVVRGNSEELFF
clone_size: .; d_call: .; j_call: TRBJ1-1; v_call: TRBV5-1; cdr3_nt: TGCGCCAGCAGCTTGGTGGGAGGGCTGAACACTGAAGCTTCCTTT; cdr3_aa: CASSLVGGLNTEASF
clone_size: .; d_call: .; j_call: TRBJ2-2; v_call: TRBV20-1; cdr3_nt: TGCAGTGCTAGAGATCCCAGGGGGCGAAGTAGCGGGGAGCTGTTCTTT; cdr3_aa: CSARDPRGRSSGELFF
clone_size: .; d_call: .; j_call: TRBJ2-3; v_call: TRBV5-4; cdr3_nt: TGTGCCAGTACCTTGGCGGTCGGAAGCACAGATACGCAGTATTTT; cdr3_aa: CASTLAVGSTDTQYF
clone_size: .; d_call: .; j_call: TRBJ2-7; v_call: TRBV20-1; cdr3_nt: TGTAGTGCACAGGACAGCTCCTACGAACAGTACTTC; cdr3_aa: CSAQDSSYEQYF
clone_size: many; d_call: .; j_call: TRBJ2-3; v_call: TRBV20-1; cdr3_nt: TGCAGTGCTAGGAGAGGAGCTGATACGCAGTATTTT; cdr3_aa: CSARRGADTQYF
clone_size: .; d_call: .; j_call: TRBJ2-5; v_call: TRBV11-3; cdr3_nt: TGTACCAGTAGCTTAGATGGGGGGACCCTCGTCCAGTACTTC; cdr3_aa: CTSSLDGGTLVQYF
clone_size: medium-sized; d_call: TRBD1; j_call: TRBJ2-7; v_call: TRBV11-2; cdr3_nt: TGTGCCAGCAGCTTAGGTTCAGGGGGCGGGCACGAGCAGTACTTC; cdr3_aa: CASSLGSGGGHEQYF
clone_size: once; d_call: .; j_call: TRBJ2-5; v_call: TRBV6-5; cdr3_nt: TGTGGCAGCAGTGATACCGAGACCGCGGGGGCCTACTACTTC; cdr3_aa: CGSSDTETAGAYYF
clone_size: .; d_call: TRBD2; j_call: TRBJ2-1; v_call: TRBV20-1; cdr3_nt: TGCAGAGCTATGAGAGGGGACGGGAGGGCCTGGAATGAGCAGTTCTTC; cdr3_aa: CRAMRGDGRAWNEQFF
clone_size: .; d_call: .; j_call: TRBJ1-5; v_call: TRBV6-5; cdr3_nt: TGTGCCAACAGTTACCTACAGGGAACTAATCAGCCCCAGCATTTT; cdr3_aa: CANSYLQGTNQPQHF
clone_size: .; d_call: TRBD2; j_call: TRBJ2-2; v_call: TRBV20-1; cdr3_nt: TGCAGTGCTAGAGATTCAGCGGGGTTACCTACCAGGGAGCTGTTTTTT; cdr3_aa: CSARDSAGLPTRELFF
clone_size: .; d_call: .; j_call: TRBJ2-3; v_call: TRBV11-3; cdr3_nt: TGTGCCAACAGCCTCGAATCCGGGGTTTCTAGCACAGATGAGCAGTATTTT; cdr3_aa: CANSLESGVSSTDEQYF
clone_size: .; d_call: TRBD1; j_call: TRBJ1-5; v_call: TRBV6-2/TRBV6-3; cdr3_nt: TGTGCCACCAGGCGACAGGGACAAAGCGGGAATAAGCACCAGCATTTT; cdr3_aa: CATRRQGQSGNKHQHF